This TCR beta chain comes out of a study of technical replicates of blood from four donors. Germline values: CDR1 SEHNR, CDR2 FQNEAQ (reference sequence). The CDR3 is made up of 16 amino acids. The V and J ends lost 7 bases and 0 bases respectively, with 13 bases between them. The assay was immunoSEQ multiplex PCR, and TCRdb's table has in-frame clones only and misses some. The repertoire has tens of thousands of clones, around 92% of them found once; the top ten carry approximately 0.4%. The sample comprised T cells isolated from PBMCs. This sequence originates from a human donor in good health. Some clones in this sample may be carry-over from other donors' samples. This chain joins TRBV7-9 and TRBJ1-6, with D possibly matching TRBD1 (6 bases). The CDR3 spells CASTQGMSSYNSPLHF. The CDR3 bases are TGTGCCAGCACACAGGGTATGAGCTCCTATAATTCACCCCTCCACTTT. Looking up the rest from reference TRBV7-9 and TRBJ1-6 gives the full variable domain: DTGVSQNPRHKITKRGQNVTFRCDPISEHNRLYWYRQTLGQGPEFLTYFQNEAQLEKSRLLSDRFSAERPKGSFSTLEIQRTEQGDSAMYLCASTQGMSSYNSPLHFGNGTRLTVT.